These T cell receptor beta chains were read from a single sample in a study of CD8 T cells in ankylosing spondylitis. TCRdb re-called the 5' RACE reads through MiXCR, storing one row per CDR3 protein. The sample gives about 330,000 distinct CDR3 sequences, 6.5% to 10% of which show up once; approximately 15% is in the top ten. Source material: blood, either unsorted or a sorted T cell fraction (not recorded which). The receptors here all came from a male donor with ankylosing spondylitis. Both conserved end residues are part of each CDR3. A D gene is named only where the DNA matches it firmly. Size is stated for part of the rows, as once, few or many counts, or as a class when the clone is expanded.

clone_size: -
j_call: TRBJ2-7
d_call: -
v_call: TRBV2
cdr3_length: 13
cdr3_nt: TGTGCCAGTGGGTCCGATGTCTCCTACGAGCAGTACTTC
cdr3_aa: CASGSDVSYEQYF

clone_size: few
j_call: TRBJ1-1
d_call: -
v_call: TRBV12-3/TRBV12-4
cdr3_length: 13
cdr3_nt: TGTGCCAGCAGCCCCGGGCAGCCCACTGAAGCTTTCTTT
cdr3_aa: CASSPGQPTEAFF

clone_size: -
j_call: TRBJ1-3
d_call: -
v_call: TRBV7-2
cdr3_length: 14
cdr3_nt: TGTGCCAGCAGTTTTGGGGGCGCTGGAAACACCATATATTTT
cdr3_aa: CASSFGGAGNTIYF

clone_size: -
j_call: TRBJ2-7
d_call: -
v_call: TRBV5-1
cdr3_length: 13
cdr3_nt: TGCGCCAGCAGCACCGGACTGAAATACGAGCAGTACTTC
cdr3_aa: CASSTGLKYEQYF

clone_size: -
j_call: TRBJ1-3
d_call: -
v_call: TRBV7-9
cdr3_length: 15
cdr3_nt: TGTGCCAGCAGCTTGGGACATAACTCTGGAAACACCATATATTTT
cdr3_aa: CASSLGHNSGNTIYF

clone_size: many
j_call: TRBJ1-5
d_call: -
v_call: TRBV5-6
cdr3_length: 15
cdr3_nt: TGTGCCAGCAGCTTGGGTCAGGGGTTATTTCAGCCCCAGCATTTT
cdr3_aa: CASSLGQGLFQPQHF

clone_size: few
j_call: TRBJ2-1
d_call: -
v_call: TRBV5-1
cdr3_length: 13
cdr3_nt: TGCGCCAGCAGCTTCAGGCCCCCGAGTGAGCAGTTCTTC
cdr3_aa: CASSFRPPSEQFF

clone_size: few
j_call: TRBJ2-7
d_call: TRBD1
v_call: TRBV9
cdr3_length: 14
cdr3_nt: TGTGCCAGCAGCCTTGACAGGGACGCCTACGAGCAGTACTTC
cdr3_aa: CASSLDRDAYEQYF

clone_size: -
j_call: TRBJ1-1
d_call: -
v_call: TRBV20-1
cdr3_length: 11
cdr3_nt: TGCAGTGCGGAGTTAAGGACCACAGCTTTCTTT
cdr3_aa: CSAELRTTAFF

clone_size: few
j_call: TRBJ2-5
d_call: -
v_call: TRBV20-1
cdr3_length: 15
cdr3_nt: TGCAGTGCTGCCCGACCTCGCCCTTCTTGGGAGACCCAGTACTTC
cdr3_aa: CSAARPRPSWETQYF

clone_size: few
j_call: TRBJ2-6
d_call: TRBD1
v_call: TRBV6-2/TRBV6-3
cdr3_length: 18
cdr3_nt: TGTGCCAGCAGTTACCTCGGGACAGGGACCAGGGGGGCCAACGTCCTGACTTTC
cdr3_aa: CASSYLGTGTRGANVLTF

clone_size: -
j_call: TRBJ2-4
d_call: -
v_call: TRBV11-3
cdr3_length: 15
cdr3_nt: TGTGCCAGCAGCTTCTGGGAGGCAGACTTAAACATTCAGTACTTC
cdr3_aa: CASSFWEADLNIQYF

clone_size: many
j_call: TRBJ2-1
d_call: -
v_call: TRBV29-1
cdr3_length: 10
cdr3_nt: TGCAGCGTTGACGACAATGAGCAGTTCTTC
cdr3_aa: CSVDDNEQFF

clone_size: few
j_call: TRBJ2-3
d_call: TRBD1
v_call: TRBV6-5
cdr3_length: 15
cdr3_nt: TGTGCCAGCAGTTTGACAGGGGGCTCCACAGATACGCAGTATTTT
cdr3_aa: CASSLTGGSTDTQYF

clone_size: -
j_call: TRBJ2-7
d_call: -
v_call: TRBV29-1
cdr3_length: 12
cdr3_nt: TGCAGCGTTGCGACAGGTACCTACGAGCAGTACTTC
cdr3_aa: CSVATGTYEQYF

clone_size: -
j_call: TRBJ2-5
d_call: -
v_call: TRBV5-1
cdr3_length: 14
cdr3_nt: TGCGCCAGCAGCTCCCAGGTACTCCAAGAGACCCAGTACTTC
cdr3_aa: CASSSQVLQETQYF

clone_size: -
j_call: TRBJ2-1
d_call: -
v_call: TRBV5-1
cdr3_length: 15
cdr3_nt: TGCGCCAGCTCAGTAGGGAGCTTGGATTGGGATGAGCAGTTCTTC
cdr3_aa: CASSVGSLDWDEQFF

clone_size: -
j_call: TRBJ2-1
d_call: -
v_call: TRBV11-2
cdr3_length: 14
cdr3_nt: TGTGCCAGCAGCTTACAGGGGGGGTTTAATGAGCAGTTCTTC
cdr3_aa: CASSLQGGFNEQFF

clone_size: many
j_call: TRBJ1-1
d_call: TRBD1
v_call: TRBV20-1
cdr3_length: 13
cdr3_nt: TGCAGTGCGACAGGGTCGCTCCACACTGAAGCTTTCTTT
cdr3_aa: CSATGSLHTEAFF

clone_size: few
j_call: TRBJ2-5
d_call: TRBD1
v_call: TRBV15
cdr3_length: 16
cdr3_nt: TGTGCCACCAGCAGCCCTAGGATAGACAGGGAAGAGACCCAGTACTTC
cdr3_aa: CATSSPRIDREETQYF

clone_size: -
j_call: TRBJ1-1
d_call: -
v_call: TRBV29-1
cdr3_length: 13
cdr3_nt: TGCAGCGTTGAATCATTCGGGAACACTGAAGCTTTCTTT
cdr3_aa: CSVESFGNTEAFF

clone_size: few
j_call: TRBJ2-3
d_call: -
v_call: TRBV7-9
cdr3_length: 12
cdr3_nt: TGTGCCAGCAGCGAAACTGCAGATACGCAGTATTTT
cdr3_aa: CASSETADTQYF